A selection of T cell receptor beta chains follows, all from one sample in a study of blood T cell repertoires in COVID-19. TCRdb keeps only in-frame clones here, not all; method: immunoSEQ multiplex PCR. The sample lists around 100,000 clones, roughly 89% occurring once. Sequencing was carried out using peripheral blood. These receptors all come from a man aged 65 to 79 with acute or convalescent COVID-19. Each CDR3 is given without its conserved first and last residue.

CDR3 protein	V gene	J gene
ATRQVNTEAF	TRBV19	TRBJ1-1
ASRPDRGPAEAF	TRBV6-6	TRBJ1-1
ASSLLAGGADTQY	TRBV6-5	TRBJ2-3
ASSLVAANTGELF	TRBV7-2	TRBJ2-2
ASRPAGGSYEQF	TRBV3-1/TRBV3-2	TRBJ2-1
ASSTSASYEQY	TRBV6-5	TRBJ2-7
ASSRDLSGGAPNEQF	TRBV3-1/TRBV3-2	TRBJ2-1
ASSLKPRGSTDTQY	TRBV5-1	TRBJ2-3
ASKGQGTTEAF	TRBV5-1	TRBJ1-1
ASSYQGAGKQPQH	TRBV6-5	TRBJ1-5
ASRGTENTEAF	TRBV7-9	TRBJ1-1
ASSRGGNEKLF	TRBV5-1	TRBJ1-4
ASSSQAYSNQPQH	TRBV6-5	TRBJ1-5
ASSTDRMNTEAF	TRBV19	TRBJ1-1
ASSKGHLEAF	TRBV5-6	TRBJ1-1
ASSSRDRGYQETQY	TRBV5-1	TRBJ2-5
ASSVVDYEQY	TRBV5-1	TRBJ2-7
ASSFETEAF	TRBV7-9	TRBJ1-1
ASSAGLGTEAF	TRBV12-3/TRBV12-4	TRBJ1-1
ASSQAVSNQPQH	TRBV3-1/TRBV3-2	TRBJ1-5
ASSGTGGSYGYT	TRBV2	TRBJ1-2
ASSGQGRGYT	TRBV7-9	TRBJ1-2
ASSVGQGGYEQY	TRBV11-3	TRBJ2-7
ASSPRVGGEKLF	TRBV10-1	TRBJ1-4
ASSQPWGGALGNTIY	TRBV4-2	TRBJ1-3
ASSITSGGVYNEQF	TRBV11-2	TRBJ2-1
ASSLVHSNYGYT	TRBV7-9	TRBJ1-2
ASSQSRAYEQY	TRBV4-3	TRBJ2-7
ASQTGGNSPLH	TRBV19	TRBJ1-6
ASSYSNRPDTQY	TRBV6-2/TRBV6-3	TRBJ2-3
ASSSQGQPQH	TRBV5-4	TRBJ1-5
ASSFSSSGSFEQY	TRBV11-2	TRBJ2-7
ASSPRVTSNYGYT	TRBV7-2	TRBJ1-2
ASSSPAGTPYNEQF	TRBV28	TRBJ2-1
ASSLQGLFSEQY	TRBV11-3	TRBJ2-7
AWSLPDSRWTEAF	TRBV30	TRBJ1-1
ASSLWGRSYT	TRBV28	TRBJ1-2
ASSLQRGNTIY	TRBV7-2	TRBJ1-3
ASRVIDYGYT	TRBV6-5	TRBJ1-2
ASNWGREETQY	TRBV7-2	TRBJ2-5
ASSEATGGYGYT	TRBV6-1	TRBJ1-2
ASSYRTGVTYEQY	TRBV6-2/TRBV6-3	TRBJ2-7
ASSLGQDHH	TRBV12-3/TRBV12-4	TRBJ1-2
ASSLAGSSGTRSYEQY	TRBV7-2	TRBJ2-7
ASSLSGGRSNTIY	TRBV7-9	TRBJ1-3
ASSLDRGRTAEAF	TRBV7-8	TRBJ1-1
ARSLASGGTGANVLT	TRBV5-1	TRBJ2-6
ASSYVQGTGAEKLF	TRBV6-5	TRBJ1-4
ASSRETSGGATDTQY	TRBV4-2	TRBJ2-3
ASNTGTDHTEAF	TRBV6-5	TRBJ1-1
AIPASGSSGNTGELF	TRBV15	TRBJ2-2
ASSWGGNQPQH	TRBV28	TRBJ1-5
ATSDLRTAFNEQF	TRBV24-1	TRBJ2-1